The sequence of this T cell receptor beta chain was determined in a study of regulatory T cells in long-lasting Graves disease (dated by TCRdb to 2020 to 2023). Concerning the study at large: Patients with newly diagnosed Graves' disease had been on antithyroid drugs for under 3 months. The study took place in China and was registered as a clinical trial. A total of approximately 35 samples underwent TCR sequencing: around 13 from persistent and around 20 from newly diagnosed Graves' disease patients. This study used TCR sequencing and RNA sequencing of peripheral blood to compare persistent Graves' disease patients against newly diagnosed Graves' disease patients. Broader findings and caveats from the paper: Patients with persistent disease shared more public clonotypes (around 3,000) than newly diagnosed patients did (more than 900). Only the TCR beta chain was sequenced and analyzed. Because the primary lesion, thyroid tissue, could not be accessed, the study looked at peripheral blood alone. Persistent disease showed preferential use of TRBV28, TRBJ1-2 and TRBJ2-5, whereas newly diagnosed disease favored TRBV20-1 and TRBJ2-1. Lower TCR Shannon entropy and fewer highly expanded clones were observed in persistent Graves' disease patients than in newly diagnosed patients, which suggested clonal expansion. As a limitation, the authors acknowledged that the small sample size may reduce accuracy.

The CDR3 runs 24 residues from the cysteine to the phenylalanine. CDR1 and CDR2, per the germline V gene (reference sequence), are SEHNR and FQNEAQ. What the time point label conveys for this sample: newly diagnosed GD, antithyroid drugs for less than 3 months. RNA was extracted from PBMCs in TRIzol for both TCR sequencing and RNA sequencing. The diagnosis of Graves' disease followed American Thyroid Association guidelines. Patients were recruited from an endocrinology department in Xi'an, China. Each patient gave around 9.2 milliliters of peripheral blood, collected in an EDTA anticoagulant tube. PBMCs were isolated by Ficoll Paque Plus density gradient separation without further T cell sorting. An Agilent 2100 Bioanalyzer and agarose gel were used to check RNA quality, and a NanoDrop 2000 was used to measure RNA concentration. The library was produced with multiplex PCR. Sequencing took place on an Illumina HiSeq 4000. CDR3 regions were amplified by Arm-PCR with iRepertoire HTBI primers to construct TCR beta libraries. Before sequencing, the PCR products went through gel purification. The study's own analysis went as follows. Gene usage analysis of CDR3 amino acid clonotypes relied on the approximately 62 TRBV and 13 to 15 TRBJ segments identified across samples. COPE and FqMerger were used to merge filtered high-quality paired reads into contigs. BLAST was used to align contigs to IMGT TRBV, TRBD and TRBJ reference genes, and CDR3 was defined according to IMGT. Highly expanded clones were defined as clonotypes with a frequency above 0.1%. Shannon entropy was used to measure repertoire diversity, and the Gini coefficient was used to measure V-J evenness. Public clonotypes were defined as clonotypes shared by more than one individual. The raw public reads went through TCRdb reprocessing: fastp at Q25, MiXCR clone calling, in-frame beta chains kept. One record per CDR3 amino acid sequence lists the most common genes and DNA. The V and J calls come from TCRdb's annotation, not from the publication. A total of roughly 250,000 distinct CDR3 sequences appear in this sample, more than 15% of them only once. The ten largest clonotypes hold 14% of the sample.

Points on this clonotype: The antigen this receptor binds is unknown. The limits of the CDR3 on the DNA are not certain, so only TCRdb's listed CDR3 is given.

This sample also appeared in a second study, on T cells in Graves' hyperthyroidism and ophthalmopathy. As the second publication notes: Graves' hyperthyroidism was defined as stable when no progression to ophthalmopathy occurred over 18 months of follow-up. The hyperthyroidism patients were between 18 and 65 years old and newly diagnosed, with a disease duration of less than 2 months. Patients with uncontrolled infections, other autoimmune diseases, pregnancy or lactation were excluded. Diagnoses were based on clinical symptoms, serum thyroxine and TRAb, thyroid ultrasound and orbital computed tomography. A first-round RT-PCR of the TCR CDR3 used the HTBI primer set with the Qiagen OneStep RT-PCR kit. Most expanded thyroid clonotypes (frequency above 0.001) were also detected in blood, suggesting blood repertoires may reflect thyroid immune responses. In cross-validation, a model built on a 13 V-J signature told ophthalmopathy apart from stable hyperthyroidism with just under 90% sensitivity and about 81% specificity, and in testing the same model reached 80%/75%. In validation, the model predicted progression to ophthalmopathy with around 71% sensitivity and approximately 78% specificity, a median of 6.5 months before onset. A discovery cohort of about 95 patients, 43 with Graves' ophthalmopathy and more than 55 with stable Graves' hyperthyroidism, was used to find distinguishing TCR V-J signatures. An independent validation cohort of around 20 hyperthyroidism patients and 17 patients who later progressed to ophthalmopathy tested prospective prediction of ophthalmopathy. For training and testing, the 80 to 100 patients in the discovery cohort were randomly divided in a 7:3 ratio. In addition, the study compared T-cell repertoires in thyroid tissue and in blood from roughly 6 Graves' hyperthyroidism patients. Following sampling, methimazole starting at 30 mg daily was given to hyperthyroidism patients, and high-dose intravenous methylprednisolone was given to ophthalmopathy patients. Libraries were constructed in a second round of multiplex PCR, after which size selection and purification were carried out. Sequencing of the libraries was done on an Illumina HiSeq2000 using paired-end 100 bp reads. SOAPnuke was used to process the raw data, with reads discarded if the reads contained adapters or uncalled bases, had a mean Phred below 15, or lacked an exact constant-primer or identifier match. COPE v1.2.5 was used to merge high-quality paired reads, and clonotypes were defined as unique nucleotide sequences. MiTCR v1.1 was used to align the clonotypes against IMGT TRBV, TRBD and TRBJ reference segments. The analysis was restricted to V-J combinations with a frequency above 0.0001, which together covered 99.2% of the repertoires. A TCS score was defined as the ratio of F50 (clonal expansion) to E x V (chaos), with BLOSUM62-based TCRdist applied between CDR3 peptides within each V-J. Welch's t-statistics and random forest reduced around 520 V-J features to 10 to 15, which were used in a naive Bayes classifier (R e1071). No statistical method was used to set the sample size in advance, and investigators knew the group allocation. The paper describes TCR Vbeta CDR3 sequencing of 130 to 150 peripheral blood samples, made up of fewer than 50 ophthalmopathy patients, over 70 hyperthyroidism patients and about 17 progressor patients.

This TCR came from a woman aged 25 to 39 with Graves disease. Donor details come from another sample of the same person, matched by shared clones. The rearrangement combines TRBV7-9 with TRBJ2-5; TRBD1 was called by the table and not checked on the DNA. This material consisted of peripheral blood mononuclear cells (PBMCs), taken at new diagnosis, from a patient treated with antithyroid drugs. Here the CDR3 is given as CASSLGRGDRGIQYFGAGVETQYF.